These T cell receptor beta chains were read from a single sample in a study of blood T cells in healthy people across ages. TCRdb used MiXCR to reprocess the 5' RACE reads, holding one entry per CDR3 protein. The data hold about 670,000 distinct CDR3 sequences, with 40% to 45% observed a single time. The sequencing sample was made of blood. These receptors all stem from a man of 80 years or more in good health. CDR3s include the opening cysteine and the closing phenylalanine or tryptophan. The D gene is left open where the match is weak. Clone size is shown for a subset of rows, as once, few, many or a class of expanded clone.

v_gene	abundance	j_gene	d_gene	CDR3nt	CDR3aa
TRBV29-1	.	TRBJ2-3	.	TGCAGCGTTCACAGGGGCACAGATACGCAGTATTTT	CSVHRGTDTQYF
TRBV7-2	few	TRBJ2-1	.	TGTGCCAGCAGCTTAAGGGCACTTAGCTCCTACAATGAGCAGTTCTTC	CASSLRALSSYNEQFF
TRBV7-2	few	TRBJ1-5	.	TGTGCCAGCAGCTTTCCTTATCAGCCCCAGCATTTT	CASSFPYQPQHF
TRBV20-1	.	TRBJ1-1	.	TGCAGTGCTAGAGGGTTCATGAACACTGAAGCTTTCTTT	CSARGFMNTEAFF
TRBV6-2/TRBV6-3	.	TRBJ2-1	TRBD1	TGTGCCAGCAGTTCCTGGACAGGACCATACAATGAGCAGTTCTTC	CASSSWTGPYNEQFF
TRBV7-9	few	TRBJ2-5	.	TGTGCCAGCAGCTTAACACAGGGTACCTTCGAGACCCAGTACTTC	CASSLTQGTFETQYF
TRBV28	.	TRBJ2-7	TRBD1	TGTGCCAGCAGTTTTTTGGACAGGCGTTCCTACGAGCAGTACTTC	CASSFLDRRSYEQYF
TRBV7-9	few	TRBJ2-2	.	TGTGCCAGCAGCTGGAGCCGGGCCTCCAGGAGGGGCACCGGGGAGCTGTTTTTT	CASSWSRASRRGTGELFF
TRBV20-1	once	TRBJ1-1	.	TGCAGTGCTCCGGAGCGACAACCACGGGGTGAAGCTTTCTTT	CSAPERQPRGEAFF
TRBV6-6	.	TRBJ2-1	TRBD2	TGTGCCAGCAGTACCGCTGGAGTAGCGGGGGTCGATGAGCAGTTCTTC	CASSTAGVAGVDEQFF
TRBV10-3	.	TRBJ2-7	.	TGTGCCATCAGTGACGGGAGAACCTACGAGCAGTACTTC	CAISDGRTYEQYF
TRBV5-1	many	TRBJ2-3	TRBD2	TGCGCCAGCAGCGGTACTAGCGTCCCAGATACGCAGTATTTT	CASSGTSVPDTQYF
TRBV24-1	few	TRBJ2-1	TRBD2	TGTGCCACCGGAGGACTAGCGGGAGTTCAAGGGAATGAGCAGTTCTTC	CATGGLAGVQGNEQFF
TRBV6-2/TRBV6-3	.	TRBJ1-1	.	TGTGCCAGCAGCGACTACGGAGTCACTGAAGCTTTCTTT	CASSDYGVTEAFF
TRBV19	.	TRBJ2-5	TRBD2	TGTGCCAGTAGTATTAGGGGGGGGACTAGCGGGAGTGGAGAGACCCAGTACTTC	CASSIRGGTSGSGETQYF
TRBV6-1	.	TRBJ2-6	TRBD1	TGTGCCAGCAGTGAATTTATACCGCGACAGGGATACGGGGCCAACGTCCTGACTTTC	CASSEFIPRQGYGANVLTF
TRBV4-2	many	TRBJ2-1	.	TGTGCCAGCAGCGGGCTGGGCTCCTACAATGAGCAGTTCTTC	CASSGLGSYNEQFF
TRBV20-1	.	TRBJ2-3	.	TGCAGTGCTGAGAAGAGGGATACGCAGTATTTT	CSAEKRDTQYF
TRBV6-2/TRBV6-3	.	TRBJ2-1	TRBD2	TGTGCCAGCAGTTATAGCGGGCTCACAATTGAGCAGTTCTTC	CASSYSGLTIEQFF
TRBV29-1	.	TRBJ1-1	TRBD1	TGCAGCACCACCTTTCGCCGACAGGGTGGGGTGTTCTTGAACACTGAAGCTTTCTTT	CSTTFRRQGGVFLNTEAFF
TRBV27	few	TRBJ1-2	TRBD1	TGTGCCAGCTATCGACAGGGTTCGTCCTATGGCTACACCTTC	CASYRQGSSYGYTF
TRBV5-1	once	TRBJ2-4	TRBD2	TGCACCAGCAGCTTACCGAGCGGGAGGGAAAACATTCAGTACTTC	CTSSLPSGRENIQYF
TRBV20-1	few	TRBJ1-6	.	TGCAGTGCTAGAGTGTTGTTGGGCAGGGAAAATTCACCCCTCCACTTT	CSARVLLGRENSPLHF
TRBV6-5	few	TRBJ1-2	.	TGTGCCAGCAGTCGTGGAGGGCTGGTCGGCTACACCTTC	CASSRGGLVGYTF
TRBV20-1	.	TRBJ2-7	.	TGCAGTGCTAGAGTTGCGAAGGGTGGGCCCTACGAGCAGTACTTC	CSARVAKGGPYEQYF
TRBV6-2/TRBV6-3	.	TRBJ1-5	.	TGTGCCAGCAGTTATTCCGTCACGTCCAATCAGCCCCAGCATTTT	CASSYSVTSNQPQHF
TRBV7-2	.	TRBJ1-1	TRBD1	TGTGCCAGCAGCTTACAGACAGGGGGTTTGAACACTGAAGCTTTCTTT	CASSLQTGGLNTEAFF
TRBV5-5	once	TRBJ1-5	.	TGTGCCAGCAGCTTGATCGGGGAGAGCAATCAGCCCCAGCATTTT	CASSLIGESNQPQHF
TRBV6-2/TRBV6-3	.	TRBJ2-5	TRBD1	TGTGCCAGCAGGATACAGGGGCAAGAGACCCAGTACTTC	CASRIQGQETQYF
TRBV7-9	.	TRBJ2-1	.	TGTGCCAGCAGCTTGACTCTCAACAATGAGCAGTTCTTC	CASSLTLNNEQFF
TRBV5-1	.	TRBJ1-6	TRBD1	TGCGCCAGCAGCGCGGACAGGGCGAATTCACCCCTCCACTTT	CASSADRANSPLHF
TRBV27	.	TRBJ2-7	.	TGTGCCAGCAGGTTGGGTCCGACAGGGAGGGCCTACGAGCAGTACTTT	CASRLGPTGRAYEQYF
TRBV28	.	TRBJ1-2	.	TGTGCCAGCAGTGTAGGGGGATACGTTGGCTACACCTTC	CASSVGGYVGYTF
TRBV20-1	.	TRBJ2-5	.	TGCAGTGCCACGAAAGGCCAGGGGGGAGAGACCCAGTACTTC	CSATKGQGGETQYF
TRBV24-1	many	TRBJ2-7	.	TGTGCCCCGGGGGTCGAGCAGTACTTC	CAPGVEQYF
TRBV20-1	.	TRBJ2-5	TRBD2	TGCAGTGCTCGTAGCGGGGGGGCGCGAGAGCAGTACTTC	CSARSGGAREQYF
TRBV6-2/TRBV6-3	.	TRBJ2-3	.	TGTGCCAGCAGACCTACGTTGGTTACAGATACGCAGTATTTT	CASRPTLVTDTQYF
TRBV9	few	TRBJ2-3	.	TGTGCCAGCAGCGTAGCCCCCAATTTAGATACGCAGTATTTT	CASSVAPNLDTQYF
TRBV6-2/TRBV6-3	.	TRBJ1-5	.	TGTGCCACCAATTACCCGAATCAGCCCCAGCATTTT	CATNYPNQPQHF
TRBV3-1	.	TRBJ2-3	TRBD1	TGTGCCAGCAGCCAAGTGACAGGGACGGTACGGCGAGGGTCAGATACGCAGTATTTT	CASSQVTGTVRRGSDTQYF
TRBV27	few	TRBJ2-1	.	TGTGCCAGCAGTCGAGCCCCGGGCAGAGCCTACAATGAGCAGTTCTTC	CASSRAPGRAYNEQFF
TRBV7-2	few	TRBJ1-6	TRBD1	TGTGCCAGCAGCCCAACAGGGGGCCTTTCACCCCTCCACTTT	CASSPTGGLSPLHF
TRBV11-2	.	TRBJ2-5	.	TGTGCCAGCAGCCCCGTTCAGGGGAGGGAGACCCAGTACTTC	CASSPVQGRETQYF
TRBV30	once	TRBJ1-2	TRBD1	TGTGCCTGGAGGAGGGACAGATATGGCTACACCTTC	CAWRRDRYGYTF
TRBV29-1	once	TRBJ1-1	TRBD1	TGCAGCACCAAGGCAGTCGCAGGGGGCGCGTCTGAAGCTTTCTTT	CSTKAVAGGASEAFF
TRBV2	.	TRBJ2-1	.	TGTGCCAGCGGGACCTACCGCTCCTACAATGAGCAGTTCTTC	CASGTYRSYNEQFF
TRBV5-1	.	TRBJ1-2	TRBD1	TGCGCCAGCAGCATACTGGGACAGGGGGCTGGTGGCTACACCTTC	CASSILGQGAGGYTF
TRBV6-2/TRBV6-3	few	TRBJ1-1	.	TGTGCCAGCAGTTACAGGGAACCGAACACTGAAGCTTTCTTT	CASSYREPNTEAFF